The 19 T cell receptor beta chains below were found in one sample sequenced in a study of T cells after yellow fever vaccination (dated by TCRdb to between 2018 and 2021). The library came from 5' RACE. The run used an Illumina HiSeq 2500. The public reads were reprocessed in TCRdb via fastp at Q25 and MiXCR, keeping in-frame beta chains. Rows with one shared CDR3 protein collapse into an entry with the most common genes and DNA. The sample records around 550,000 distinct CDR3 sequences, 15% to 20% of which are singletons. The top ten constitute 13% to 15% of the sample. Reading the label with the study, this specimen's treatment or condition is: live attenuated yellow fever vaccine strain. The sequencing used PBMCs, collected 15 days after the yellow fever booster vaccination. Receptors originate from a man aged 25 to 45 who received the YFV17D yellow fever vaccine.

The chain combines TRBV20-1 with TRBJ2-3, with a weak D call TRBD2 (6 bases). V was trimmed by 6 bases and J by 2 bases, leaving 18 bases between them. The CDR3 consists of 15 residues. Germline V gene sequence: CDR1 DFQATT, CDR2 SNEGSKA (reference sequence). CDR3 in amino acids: CSATGLIWYTDTQYF. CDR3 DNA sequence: TGCAGTGCAACCGGACTAATTTGGTACACAGATACGCAGTATTTT.

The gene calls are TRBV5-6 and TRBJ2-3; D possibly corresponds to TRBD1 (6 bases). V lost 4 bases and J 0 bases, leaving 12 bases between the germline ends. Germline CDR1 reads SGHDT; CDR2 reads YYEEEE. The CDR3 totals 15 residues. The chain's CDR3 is CASSLVQGSTDTQYF. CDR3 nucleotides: TGTGCCAGCAGCCTCGTACAGGGAAGCACAGATACGCAGTATTTT.

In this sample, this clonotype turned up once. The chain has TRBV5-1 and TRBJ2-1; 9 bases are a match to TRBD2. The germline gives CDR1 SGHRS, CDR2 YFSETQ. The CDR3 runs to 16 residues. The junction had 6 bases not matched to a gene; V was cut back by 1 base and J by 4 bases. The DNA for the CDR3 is TGCGCCAGCAGCTTGACCCTAGCGGGACTATACAATGAGCAGTTCTTC. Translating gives CASSLTLAGLYNEQFF.

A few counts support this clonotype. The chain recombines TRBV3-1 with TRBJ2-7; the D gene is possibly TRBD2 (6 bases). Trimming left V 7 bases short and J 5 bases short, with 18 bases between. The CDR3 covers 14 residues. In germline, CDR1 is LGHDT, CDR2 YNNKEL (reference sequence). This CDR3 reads CASTFRGGAHEQYF. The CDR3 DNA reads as TGTGCCAGCACCTTCAGAGGAGGGGCCCACGAGCAGTACTTC.

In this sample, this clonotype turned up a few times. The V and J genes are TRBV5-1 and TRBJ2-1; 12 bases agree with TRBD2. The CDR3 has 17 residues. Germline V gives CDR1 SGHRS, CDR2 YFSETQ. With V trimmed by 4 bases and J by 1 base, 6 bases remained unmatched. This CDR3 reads CASSMGLAGGSYNEQFF. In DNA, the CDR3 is TGCGCCAGCAGCATGGGACTAGCGGGTGGATCCTACAATGAGCAGTTCTTC. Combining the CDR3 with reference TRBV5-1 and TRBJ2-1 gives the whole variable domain KAGVTQTPRYLIKTRGQQVTLSCSPISGHRSVSWYQQTPGQGLQFLFEYFSETQRNKGNFPGRFSGRQFSNSRSEMNVSTLELGDSALYLCASSMGLAGGSYNEQFFGPGTRLTVL.

The CDR3 DNA sequence: TGCAGTGCTAGAGATTCCCTAGCGGTACAAGAGACCCAGTACTTC. Its translation: CSARDSLAVQETQYF. The chain carries TRBV20-1 and TRBJ2-5; TRBD2 aligns across 7 bases. V lost 0 bases, J lost 2 bases, and 6 bases stayed unmatched. This CDR3 contains 15 residues. Germline-derived CDR1 and CDR2 are DFQATT and SNEGSKA (reference sequence).

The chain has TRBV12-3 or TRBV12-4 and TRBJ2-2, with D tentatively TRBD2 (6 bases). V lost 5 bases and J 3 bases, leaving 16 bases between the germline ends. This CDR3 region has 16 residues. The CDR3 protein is CASSKNIGSHTGELFF. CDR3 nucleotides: TGTGCCAGCAGTAAAAACATCGGGAGTCACACCGGGGAGCTGTTTTTT.

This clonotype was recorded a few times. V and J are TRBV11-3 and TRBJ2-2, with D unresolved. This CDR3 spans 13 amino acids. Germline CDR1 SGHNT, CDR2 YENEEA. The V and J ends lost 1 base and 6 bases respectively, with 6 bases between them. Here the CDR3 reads CASSLGKAGELFF. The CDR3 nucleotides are TGTGCCAGCAGCTTAGGCAAGGCCGGGGAGCTGTTTTTT.

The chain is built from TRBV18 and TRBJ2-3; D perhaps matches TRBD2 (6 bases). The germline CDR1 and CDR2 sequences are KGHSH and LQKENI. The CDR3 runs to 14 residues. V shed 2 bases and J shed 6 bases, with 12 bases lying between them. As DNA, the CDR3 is TGTGCCAGCTCACCAGCTACCGCGGGGGATACGCAGTATTTT. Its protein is CASSPATAGDTQYF.

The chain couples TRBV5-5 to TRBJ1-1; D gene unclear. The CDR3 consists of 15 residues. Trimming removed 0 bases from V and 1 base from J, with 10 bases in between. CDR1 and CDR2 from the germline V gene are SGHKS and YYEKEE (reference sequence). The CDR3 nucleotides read TGTGCCAGCAGCTTGGCAGAGTTGGGGAACACTGAAGCTTTCTTT. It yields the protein CASSLAELGNTEAFF.

The CDR3 nucleotides read TGTGCCAGCAGCTTAGTTGTCCTTGCTGTTGGGACCCAGTACTTC. Its protein is CASSLVVLAVGTQYF. The chain is built from TRBV7-2 and TRBJ2-5; D gene unclear. The germline V and J ends were trimmed by 1 base and 7 bases, with 16 bases remaining between them. This CDR3 has 15 amino acids. Germline lookup yields CDR1 SGHTA and CDR2 FQGNSA.

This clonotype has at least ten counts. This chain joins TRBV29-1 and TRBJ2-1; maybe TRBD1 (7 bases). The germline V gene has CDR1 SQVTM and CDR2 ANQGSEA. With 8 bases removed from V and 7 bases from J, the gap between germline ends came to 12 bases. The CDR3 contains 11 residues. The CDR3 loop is CSIQGGNEQFF. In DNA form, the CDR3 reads TGCAGCATTCAGGGGGGTAATGAGCAGTTCTTC.

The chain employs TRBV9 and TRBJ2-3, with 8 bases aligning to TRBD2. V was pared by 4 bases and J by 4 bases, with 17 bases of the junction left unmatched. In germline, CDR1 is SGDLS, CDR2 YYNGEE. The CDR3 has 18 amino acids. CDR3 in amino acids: CASSPVSGSRGVSDTQYF. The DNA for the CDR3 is TGTGCCAGCAGCCCTGTAAGCGGGAGCAGAGGAGTTTCAGATACGCAGTATTTT.

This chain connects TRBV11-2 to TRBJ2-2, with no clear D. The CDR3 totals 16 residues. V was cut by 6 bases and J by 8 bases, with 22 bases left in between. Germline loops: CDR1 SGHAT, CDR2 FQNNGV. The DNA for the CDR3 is TGTGCCAGCAGTTCCCGAAGCCGAGGAACGAGGGGGGAGCTGTTTTTT. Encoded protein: CASSSRSRGTRGELFF. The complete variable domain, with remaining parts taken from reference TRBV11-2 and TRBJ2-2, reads EAGVAQSPRYKIIEKRQSVAFWCNPISGHATLYWYQQILGQGPKLLIQFQNNGVVDDSQLPKDRFSAERLKGVDSTLKIQPAKLEDSAVYLCASSSRSRGTRGELFFGEGSRLTVL.

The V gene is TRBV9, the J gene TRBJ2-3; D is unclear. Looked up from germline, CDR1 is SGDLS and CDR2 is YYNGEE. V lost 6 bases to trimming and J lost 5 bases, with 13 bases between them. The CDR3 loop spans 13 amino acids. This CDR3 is CASTGSFGDTQYF. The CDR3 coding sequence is TGTGCCAGCACGGGCAGCTTCGGAGATACGCAGTATTTT.

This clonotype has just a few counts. Here the CDR3 DNA reads TGCAGTGCCCCACCCTCAAGCTACGAGCAGTACTTC. This sequence encodes CSAPPSSYEQYF. The rearrangement uses TRBV20-1 and TRBJ2-7, with unresolved D. Per germline, CDR1 DFQATT and CDR2 SNEGSKA (reference sequence). The CDR3 runs to 12 residues. V gave up 6 bases and J gave up 3 bases, with 12 bases separating them.

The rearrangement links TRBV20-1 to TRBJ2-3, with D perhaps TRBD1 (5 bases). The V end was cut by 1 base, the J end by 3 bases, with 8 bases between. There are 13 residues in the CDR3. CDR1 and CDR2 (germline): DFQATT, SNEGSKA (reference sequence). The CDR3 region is CSARAGSTDTQYF. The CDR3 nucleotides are TGCAGTGCTAGAGCAGGGTCAACAGATACGCAGTATTTT.

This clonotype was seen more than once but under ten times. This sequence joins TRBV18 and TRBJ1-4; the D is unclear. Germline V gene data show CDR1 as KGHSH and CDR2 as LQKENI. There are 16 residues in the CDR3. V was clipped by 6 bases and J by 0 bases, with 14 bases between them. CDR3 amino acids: CASSDRFLATNEKLFF. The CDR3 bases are TGTGCCAGCTCCGACCGATTTCTTGCAACTAATGAAAAACTGTTTTTT.

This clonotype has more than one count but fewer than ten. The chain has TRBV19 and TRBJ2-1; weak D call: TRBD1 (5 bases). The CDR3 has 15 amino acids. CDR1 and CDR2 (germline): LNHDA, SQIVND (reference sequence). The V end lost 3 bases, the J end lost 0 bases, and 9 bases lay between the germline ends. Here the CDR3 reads CASSITDTSYNEQFF. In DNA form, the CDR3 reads TGTGCCAGTAGTATTACGGACACCTCCTACAATGAGCAGTTCTTC. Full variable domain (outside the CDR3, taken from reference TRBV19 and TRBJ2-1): DGGITQSPKYLFRKEGQNVTLSCEQNLNHDAMYWYRQDPGQGLRLIYYSQIVNDFQKGDIAEGYSVSREKKESFPLTVTSAQKNPTAFYLCASSITDTSYNEQFFGPGTRLTVL.